Sequencing of this T cell receptor beta chain was carried out in a study of cytomegalovirus exposure and HLA in healthy donors. The study's findings and limits: Analysis performed later showed TCR beta chains linked to HLA being more clonally expanded than equally common others.

PCR employed 60 Vbeta and 13 Jbeta primers. Assay: immunoSEQ multiplex PCR; the TCRdb copy retains only in-frame clones and omits some. The table has roughly 100,000 clones, roughly 15% seen once. The V segment lost 6 bases and the J segment 4 bases; nucleotides outside the gene matches: 6. Germline CDR1 SQVTM, CDR2 ANQGSEA. The CDR3 extends over 12 amino acids. Only a few counts were recorded for this clone. As yet, its antigen is unknown. The V call is TRBV29-1, the J call TRBJ2-7; TRBD1 aligns across 7 bases. The sequence was obtained from a female donor in good health and CMV-seronegative. Specimen: PBMCs. The CDR3 spells CSVLQGSYEQYF. For the CDR3, the DNA is TGCAGCGTGTTACAGGGGTCGTACGAGCAGTACTTC.